What follows are 21 T cell receptor beta chains derived from one specimen sequenced in a study of kidney transplant recipient with SARS-CoV-2 infection. TCRdb redid the calling of the reads with MiXCR, one entry per CDR3 protein. The table shows under 300,000 distinct CDR3 sequences, with roughly 26% occurring only once. Sequenced here: a blood sample, sampled at baseline and on roughly day 120 from a kidney transplant recipient. All receptors derive from a young adult male patient who had COVID-19 and was a kidney transplant recipient. Some T cells here may be from the graft donor.

A word on this clonotype: A read error likely explains this, since a far larger clone differs by one base. The V call is TRBV10-3, the J call TRBJ1-4, with D perhaps matching TRBD1 (5 bases). CDR1 and CDR2 from the germline V gene are ENHRY and SYGVKD. The CDR3 runs 13 residues. CDR3 in amino acids: CTSTGHLNEKLFF. CDR3 sequence (DNA): TGCACCAGCACTGGACACCTTAATGAAAAACTGTTTTTT.

This clonotype was recorded many times. The chain couples TRBV4-3 to TRBJ2-2; no clear D. The CDR3 is 16 residues long. Germline V lookup: CDR1 LGHNA, CDR2 YSLEER. Between the trimmed V and J ends, which lost 2 bases and 4 bases, there was a span of 14 bases. Here the CDR3 reads CASSQTRRASTGELFF. As DNA, the CDR3 is TGCGCCAGCAGCCAAACTCGACGGGCGAGCACCGGGGAGCTGTTTTTT.

Notes on this clonotype: A read error may be the cause here, since a much bigger clone is one base away. The chain couples TRBV11-2 to TRBJ1-2; D unresolved. Germline values: CDR1 SGHAT, CDR2 FQNNGV. This CDR3 is 17 amino acids long. The CDR3 here is CASSDVPTSRKTYGCTF. In DNA form, the CDR3 reads TGTGCCAGCAGCGATGTTCCAACAAGCAGAAAGACCTATGGCTGCACCTTC.

Worth noting for this clonotype: This may arise from a read error, as a much more abundant clone is one base away. The CDR3 DNA reads TGTGCCAGCAGTGACGGGACAGCGAACACCGGGGGGCTGTTTTTT. Protein sequence: CASSDGTANTGGLFF. The chain joins TRBV28 to TRBJ2-2; maybe TRBD1 (7 bases). The CDR3 is 15 amino acids. Germline V CDR1 and CDR2: MDHEN, SYDVKM.

This clonotype was counted ten times or more. This rearrangement joins TRBV12-3 or TRBV12-4 to TRBJ1-1; 10 nucleotides align to TRBD1. With 4 bases clipped from V and 4 bases from J, the junction kept 3 bases outside the gene matches. The CDR3 is 14 amino acids. The CDR3 here is CASSSGTGVTEAFF. CDR3 DNA sequence: TGTGCCAGCAGTTCCGGGACAGGGGTCACTGAAGCTTTCTTT.

This clonotype was counted at least ten times. The CDR3 nucleotides are TGTGCCAGTAAGGACGGCCGGGGCGGCTACACCTTC. It codes for CASKDGRGGYTF. The chain couples TRBV19 to TRBJ1-2; possible D gene TRBD1, 5 bases. Looked up from germline, CDR1 is LNHDA and CDR2 is SQIVND (reference sequence). Trimming shortened V by 7 bases and J by 8 bases, and 14 bases separated the two germline ends. The length of the CDR3 is 12 residues.

In its sample, this clonotype was seen many times. The chain couples TRBV12-3 or TRBV12-4 to TRBJ2-2; possibly TRBD1 for D (6 bases). This CDR3 contains 15 residues. With 5 bases removed from V and 0 bases from J, the gap between germline ends came to 10 bases. The CDR3 region has the DNA TGTGCCAGCAGTATCGACAGGTCGAACACCGGGGAGCTGTTTTTT. It translates to CASSIDRSNTGELFF.

This clonotype came up many times. The chain couples TRBV9 to TRBJ2-7; TRBD1 matches 9 bases. The CDR3 loop spans 15 amino acids. V shed 3 bases and J 7 bases; nucleotides not matched to a gene: 11. Per the germline V gene, CDR1 is SGDLS and CDR2 is YYNGEE. In DNA, the CDR3 is TGTGCCAGCAGCGCTACGACCGGGACAGGGAATGAGCAGTACTTC. It codes for CASSATTGTGNEQYF.

The table lists this clonotype with many counts. This chain uses TRBV6-5 with TRBJ1-5, with 10 bases that match TRBD1. Germline CDR1 reads MNHEY; CDR2 reads SVGAGI. There are 13 residues in the CDR3. The junction had 2 bases not matched to a gene; V was cut back by 7 bases and J by 5 bases. For the CDR3, the DNA is TGTGCCAGCATGGACAGGGGGGATCAGCCCCAGCATTTT. As protein: CASMDRGDQPQHF.

With respect to this clonotype: This may be a read error, as it is one base from a much larger clone. The genes are TRBV6-4 and TRBJ1-2; no clear D. This CDR3 contains 17 residues. With 5 bases removed from V and 6 bases from J, the gap between germline ends came to 25 bases. CDR1 and CDR2 from the germline V gene are MRHNA and SNTAGT. Written as DNA, the CDR3 is TGTGCCAGCAGTATTCAATCCTCACACGGAAAGACCCATGGCTACACCTTC. This translates into CASSIQSSHGKTHGYTF.

The chain has TRBV18 and TRBJ1-1; TRBD1 agrees at 7 bases. Trimming removed 4 bases from V and 1 base from J; junction bases left unmatched: 3. The CDR3 loop spans 14 amino acids. Germline lookup yields CDR1 KGHSH and CDR2 LQKENI. The CDR3 DNA sequence: TGTGCCAGCTCACGAGGGGGCAGGAACACTGAAGCTTTCTTT. Its protein product is CASSRGGRNTEAFF.

With regard to this clonotype: A much bigger clone sits one base away, suggesting this may be a read error. The rearrangement uses TRBV6-9 and TRBJ1-2, with D unresolved. Germline assignment: CDR1 MNHGY and CDR2 SVAAGI. Trimming took 5 bases from V and 4 from J, leaving 23 bases between them. The CDR3 runs 17 residues. CDR3 loop: CASSEVRPYGRTYGYTF. The CDR3 coding sequence is TGTGCCAGCAGTGAGGTGAGGCCTTACGGAAGGACCTATGGCTACACCTTC.

The rearrangement joins TRBV20-1 to TRBJ2-5; D is unclear. The germline gives CDR1 DFQATT, CDR2 SNEGSKA (reference sequence). Trimming took 3 bases from V and 7 from J, leaving 18 bases between them. The CDR3 has 14 amino acids. CDR3 amino acids: CSASLTHNPGTQYF. The CDR3 DNA reads as TGCAGTGCTAGCTTGACTCATAACCCCGGGACCCAGTACTTC.

The V call is TRBV19, the J call TRBJ2-1; D possibly corresponds to TRBD2 (6 bases). There are 16 residues in the CDR3. CDR1 and CDR2 from the germline V gene are LNHDA and SQIVND (reference sequence). Trimming removed 4 bases from V and 6 bases from J, with 19 bases in between. This CDR3 is CASSTSGVDYCNEQFF. The CDR3 nucleotides read TGTGCCAGTAGTACGTCAGGTGTGGACTACTGCAATGAGCAGTTCTTC.

This chain links TRBV30 with TRBJ1-2; D uncertain. V dropped 4 bases and J dropped 4 bases, with 22 bases sitting between them. In germline, CDR1 is GTSNPN, CDR2 SVGIG (reference sequence). The CDR3 runs to 16 residues. CDR3 region: CAWNHVRYRKTYGYTF. The CDR3 DNA reads as TGTGCCTGGAATCACGTGCGTTATAGAAAGACCTATGGCTACACCTTC.

On this clonotype itself: This sequence may be a read error, since a much larger clone differs from it by one base. The rearrangement links TRBV9 to TRBJ2-7; D not resolved. Germline loops: CDR1 SGDLS, CDR2 YYNGEE. V lost 0 bases, J lost 2 bases, and 9 bases lay in between. This CDR3 contains 14 residues. The CDR3 DNA is TGTGCCAGCAGCGTAGCTTCGGACCCCTACGAGCAGTACTTC. Amino acids: CASSVASDPYEQYF. Full variable domain (rest looked up from reference TRBV9 and TRBJ2-7): DSGVTQTPKHLITATGQRVTLRCSPRSGDLSVYWYQQSLDQGLQFLIQYYNGEERAKGNILERFSAQQFPDLHSELNLSSLELGDSALYFCASSVASDPYEQYFGPGTRLTVT.

This clonotype was recorded at least ten times. The J gene is TRBJ2-1, the V gene TRBV19; 9 bases map to TRBD2. The CDR3 contains 12 residues. Losses at the gene ends were 8 bases for V and 5 bases for J; bases not matched to a gene: 1. Germline V gene lookup returns CDR1 LNHDA and CDR2 SQIVND (reference sequence). CDR3 in amino acids: CASPSGNNEQFF. The CDR3 nucleotides are TGTGCCAGTCCTAGCGGGAACAATGAGCAGTTCTTC. Combining the CDR3 with reference TRBV19 and TRBJ2-1 gives the whole variable domain DGGITQSPKYLFRKEGQNVTLSCEQNLNHDAMYWYRQDPGQGLRLIYYSQIVNDFQKGDIAEGYSVSREKKESFPLTVTSAQKNPTAFYLCASPSGNNEQFFGPGTRLTVL.

This clonotype came up once. A read error may be the cause here, since a much bigger clone is one base away. The rearrangement joins TRBV6-6 to TRBJ1-2, with D unclear. CDR3 size: 17 residues. Looked up from germline, CDR1 is MNHNY and CDR2 is SVGAGI (reference sequence). The V gene lost 5 bases and the J gene lost 4 bases, with 23 bases spanning the gap. The CDR3 DNA follows: TGTGCCAGCAGTCACCTAGAAGGTGGGAGAAAGGCCTATGGCTACACCTTC. Protein: CASSHLEGGRKAYGYTF.

As regards this clonotype: This sequence may be a read error, since a much larger clone differs from it by one base. V gene TRBV18 combines with J gene TRBJ1-3, with 7 bases fitting TRBD1. The CDR3 consists of 17 residues. Germline CDR1 and CDR2: KGHSH and LQKENI. V dropped 2 bases and J dropped 4; count of bases not matched to a gene: 11. The CDR3 loop is CASSPGLNRGRGNTIYF. CDR3 nucleotides: TGTGCCAGCTCACCAGGCCTCAACAGGGGACGAGGAAACACCATATATTTT.

This clonotype was seen a few times. The rearrangement uses TRBV7-6 and TRBJ1-4; no definite D call. Deletions cut 0 bases from V and 7 bases from J, with 9 bases between. Germline CDR1 is SGHVS and CDR2 is FNYEAQ. CDR3 size: 14 residues. CDR3 sequence reads: CASSLAGYSEKLFF. In DNA, the CDR3 is TGTGCCAGCAGCTTAGCAGGGTATAGTGAAAAACTGTTTTTT.

The sample holds many counts of this clonotype. This chain connects TRBV28 to TRBJ2-2; perhaps TRBD1 as D (6 bases). Germline values: CDR1 MDHEN, CDR2 SYDVKM. Trimming removed 5 bases from V and 5 bases from J, with 18 bases in between. CDR3 size: 16 residues. This CDR3 reads CASSRRSGAWTGELFF. Here the CDR3 DNA reads TGTGCCAGCAGTCGTAGGTCAGGGGCGTGGACCGGGGAGCTGTTTTTT.